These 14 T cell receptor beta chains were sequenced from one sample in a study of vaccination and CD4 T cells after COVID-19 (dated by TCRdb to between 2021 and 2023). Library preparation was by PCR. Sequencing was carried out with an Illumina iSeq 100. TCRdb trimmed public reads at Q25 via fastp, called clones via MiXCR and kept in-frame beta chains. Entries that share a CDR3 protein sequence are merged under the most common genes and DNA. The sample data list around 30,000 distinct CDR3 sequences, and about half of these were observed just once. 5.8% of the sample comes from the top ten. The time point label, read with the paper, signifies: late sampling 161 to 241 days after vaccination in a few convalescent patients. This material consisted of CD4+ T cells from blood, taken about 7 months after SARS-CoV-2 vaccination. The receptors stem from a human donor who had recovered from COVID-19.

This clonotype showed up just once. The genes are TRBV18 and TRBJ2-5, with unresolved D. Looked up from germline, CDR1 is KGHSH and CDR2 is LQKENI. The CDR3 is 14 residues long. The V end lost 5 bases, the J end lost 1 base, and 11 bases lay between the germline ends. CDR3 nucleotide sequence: TGTGCCAGCTCAAACCGGGCCGCCCAAGAGACCCAGTACTTC. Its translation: CASSNRAAQETQYF.

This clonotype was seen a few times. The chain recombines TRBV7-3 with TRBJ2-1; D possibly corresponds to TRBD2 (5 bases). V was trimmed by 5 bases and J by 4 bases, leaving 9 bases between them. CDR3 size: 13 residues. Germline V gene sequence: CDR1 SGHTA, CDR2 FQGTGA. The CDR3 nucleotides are TGTGCCAGCAGCCAAGGACTGTACAATGAGCAGTTCTTC. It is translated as CASSQGLYNEQFF.

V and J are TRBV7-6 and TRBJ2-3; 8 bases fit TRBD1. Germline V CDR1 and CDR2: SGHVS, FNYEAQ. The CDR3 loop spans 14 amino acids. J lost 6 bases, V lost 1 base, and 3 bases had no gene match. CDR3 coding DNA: TGTGCCAGCAGCTTAGGGACAGGGCCGGATACGCAGTATTTT. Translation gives CASSLGTGPDTQYF. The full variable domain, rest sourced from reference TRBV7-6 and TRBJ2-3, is GAGVSQSPRYKVTKRGQDVALRCDPISGHVSLYWYRQALGQGPEFLTYFNYEAQQDKSGLPNDRFSAERPEGSISTLTIQRTEQRDSAMYRCASSLGTGPDTQYFGPGTRLTVL.

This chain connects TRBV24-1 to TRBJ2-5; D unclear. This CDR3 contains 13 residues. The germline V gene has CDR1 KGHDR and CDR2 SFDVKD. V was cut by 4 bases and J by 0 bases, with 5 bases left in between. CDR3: CATSERNQETQYF. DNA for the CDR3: TGTGCCACCAGTGAGCGGAACCAAGAGACCCAGTACTTC.

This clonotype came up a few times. The CDR3 here is CSAYETGGTTFF. DNA for the CDR3: TGCAGTGCCTATGAGACAGGGGGCACGACTTTCTTT. This rearrangement joins TRBV20-1 to TRBJ1-1; 10 bases are a match to TRBD1. The CDR3 is made up of 12 amino acids. V lost 6 bases and J lost 12; bases outside the gene matches: 10. The germline V gene encodes CDR1 DFQATT and CDR2 SNEGSKA (reference sequence).

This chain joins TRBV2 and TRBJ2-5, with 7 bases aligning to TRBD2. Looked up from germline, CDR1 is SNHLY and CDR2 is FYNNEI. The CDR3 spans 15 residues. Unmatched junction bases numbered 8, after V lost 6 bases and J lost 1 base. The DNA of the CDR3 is TGTGCCAGCAGCCCCTCAAGCGGGGCCCAAGAGACCCAGTACTTC. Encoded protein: CASSPSSGAQETQYF.

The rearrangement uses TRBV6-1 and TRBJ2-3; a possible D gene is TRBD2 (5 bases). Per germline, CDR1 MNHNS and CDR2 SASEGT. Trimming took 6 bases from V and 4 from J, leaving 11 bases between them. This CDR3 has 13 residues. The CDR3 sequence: CASRGSGSDTQYF. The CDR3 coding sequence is TGTGCCAGCAGAGGATCGGGGTCAGATACGCAGTATTTT.

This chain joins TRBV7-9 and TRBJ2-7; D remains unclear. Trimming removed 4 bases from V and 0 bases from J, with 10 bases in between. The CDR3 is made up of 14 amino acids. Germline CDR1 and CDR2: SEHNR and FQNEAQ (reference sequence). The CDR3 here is CASSWTSSSYEQYF. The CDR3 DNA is TGTGCCAGCAGCTGGACGTCTAGCTCCTACGAGCAGTACTTC.

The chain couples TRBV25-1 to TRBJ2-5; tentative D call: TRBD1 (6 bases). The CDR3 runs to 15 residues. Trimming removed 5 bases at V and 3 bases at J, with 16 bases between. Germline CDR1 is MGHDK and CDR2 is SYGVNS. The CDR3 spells CASSPWGQTKETQYF. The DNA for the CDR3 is TGTGCCAGCAGTCCCTGGGGGCAGACGAAAGAGACCCAGTACTTC.

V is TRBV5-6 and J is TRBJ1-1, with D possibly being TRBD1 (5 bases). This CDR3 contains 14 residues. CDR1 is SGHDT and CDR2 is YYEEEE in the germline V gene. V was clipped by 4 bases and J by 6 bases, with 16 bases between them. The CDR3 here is CASSRTGVGAEAFF. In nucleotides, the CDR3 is TGTGCCAGCAGCAGGACGGGGGTTGGGGCTGAAGCTTTCTTT.

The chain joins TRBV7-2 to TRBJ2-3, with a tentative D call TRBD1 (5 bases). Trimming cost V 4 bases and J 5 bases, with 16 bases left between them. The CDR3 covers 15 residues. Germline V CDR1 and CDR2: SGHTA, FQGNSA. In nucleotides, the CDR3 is TGTGCCAGCAGCTCGCCTCAAGGGGCGATAGATACGCAGTATTTT. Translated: CASSSPQGAIDTQYF.

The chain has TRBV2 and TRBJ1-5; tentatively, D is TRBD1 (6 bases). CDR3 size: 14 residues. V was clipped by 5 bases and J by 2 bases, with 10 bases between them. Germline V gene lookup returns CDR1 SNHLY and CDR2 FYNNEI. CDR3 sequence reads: CASSQQGGNQPQHF. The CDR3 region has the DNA TGTGCCAGCAGTCAACAGGGAGGCAATCAGCCCCAGCATTTT.

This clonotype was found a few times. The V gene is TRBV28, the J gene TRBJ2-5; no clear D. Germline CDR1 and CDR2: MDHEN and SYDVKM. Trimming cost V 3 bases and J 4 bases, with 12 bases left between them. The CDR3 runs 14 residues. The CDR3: CASSFATLPETQYF. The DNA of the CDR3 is TGTGCCAGCAGTTTTGCCACCCTGCCAGAGACCCAGTACTTC.

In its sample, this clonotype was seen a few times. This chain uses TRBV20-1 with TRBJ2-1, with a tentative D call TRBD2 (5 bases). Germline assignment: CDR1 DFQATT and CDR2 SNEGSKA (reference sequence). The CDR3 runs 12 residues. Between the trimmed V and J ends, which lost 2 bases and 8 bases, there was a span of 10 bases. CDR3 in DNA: TGCAGTGCTAGAACCTCGGGGTATGAGCAGTTCTTC. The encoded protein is CSARTSGYEQFF.